Given below is one TCR beta chain in context. What antigen it recognizes has not been identified. One end of the junction is discordant with germline, which a read error may explain. Looking up the germline V gene yields CDR1 ENHRY and CDR2 SYGVKD. Including the terminal cysteine and phenylalanine, the CDR3 comprises 12 residues. The kept DNA is CDR3 alone, 36 bases in frame from the first base. This sample was taken from a study of tumor-infiltrating lymphocytes in primary liver carcinoma (dated by TCRdb to 2015 to 2018). For the study in its entirety: Hepatocellular carcinoma (four) or combined HCC and intrahepatic cholangiocarcinoma (one) was present in the five patients, who were three men and two women aged 30 to 69 years. The tumors of the five patients were staged as T1-T3 N0M0, with maximum diameters ranging from roughly 4.2 to 11 cm. Roughly 3.5 to 8 million productive TCRbeta reads were obtained per sample, and no significant difference in read depth was found between tissue types. TCRbeta repertoire sequencing, expression microarrays and whole-exome sequencing were combined in the study across five regions of each liver tumor, with adjacent normal tissue and blood also included. A total of 35 or so specimens from 5 patients underwent TCRbeta repertoire sequencing, comprising about 25 tumor regions, 5 adjacent noncancerous liver tissues and 5 peripheral blood samples. Technical replicate repertoires showed high reproducibility, with mean shared-clone rates roughly 0.89 and correlation coefficients above 0.95.

A constant-region primer and ProtoScript II reverse transcriptase were used to reverse-transcribe TCRbeta-specific cDNA from around 480 ng total RNA. Three nested multiplex PCR rounds, following a slightly modified ARM-PCR procedure, were used to build the TCRbeta libraries. The first two PCR rounds used multiplex TRBV1-TRBV30 forward primers with a Cbeta reverse primer, each for about 11 cycles. A final 25-cycle PCR with Deep VentR polymerase added sample barcodes and Illumina adapters. Amplicons of 200-500 bp were gel-purified with a QIAquick gel extraction kit before sequencing. An Illumina HiSeq 2500 was used to sequence the TCRbeta amplicons, generating 250-bp paired-end reads. The paper's processing steps were these. Reads were quality-trimmed with Trimmomatic v0.33, and paired reads were merged with FLASH v1.2.11 to recover full CDR3 sequences. V, D and J germline segments were assigned to the rearranged TCRbeta sequences using MiGEC v1.2.1b. VDJtools v1.0.0 computed clonotype statistics and Shannon-Wiener diversity indices. To reduce sampling bias, subsequent analyses other than the diversity analysis used only the 250 most abundant clonotypes in each sample. TCRdb reran the public reads through fastp at Q25 and MiXCR, keeping productive beta chains. Rows matching on CDR3 protein sequence are summarized as one entry with the most common DNA and genes. None of the V and J calls come from the authors' own analysis; TCRdb made them. Present in this sample are about 120,000 distinct CDR3 sequences, around 70% of which were seen just once. In total, the top ten clones hold 8.1% of the sample.

Without any cell sorting, total RNA and DNA were co-extracted from about 21-30 mg of bulk tissue using the AllPrep DNA/RNA mini kit. Between November 2015 and early 2016, about 5 patients in China with histopathologically diagnosed primary liver carcinoma had their tumors surgically resected. At the time of sampling, the patients had chronic HBV infection and had not received any treatment. Pieces of fresh tumor and adjacent tissue were cut in half, with one half kept in RNAlater at -80 degrees C and the other half sent for histology. Beyond this particular receptor, the publication reports: The study included only 4 to 6 patients, and the authors note findings should be validated in a larger study. Only the TCR beta chain was sequenced, which likely underestimates true repertoire diversity because unpaired alpha chains were not captured. Pairs of tumor regions showed greater repertoire overlap (mean roughly 35%) than tumor-adjacent pairs (about 17%) or tumor-blood pairs (approximately 14%), which is consistent with antigen-driven expansion. Bulk unsorted samples precluded comparing CD4+ and CD8+ T cell repertoires. A significantly larger repertoire fraction was made up by the top 250 clones in tumors than in blood (p = 0.039).

The receptor was derived from a woman aged 55-70 years with primary liver carcinoma and hepatitis B virus infection. The sequence joins TRBV10-3 to TRBJ1-1, with 7 bases matching TRBD1. The specimen was tumor-adjacent normal liver tissue. The DNA reads TGTGACATCAGTGTGCCAGGGGGTGAAGCTTTCTTT. Its product reads: CDISVPGGEAFF.